This TCR beta chain was recorded in a study of blood T cell repertoires in COVID-19. Study as a whole: Samples taken during acute and convalescent COVID-19 were collected in the United States, Italy and Spain. T cells, B-cell-depleted T cells, or PBMCs provided the cDNA or gDNA that served as material.

The authors' processing: Estimation of nucleated cell counts was performed using reference gene primer amplification. Sequencing was performed with immunoSEQ multiplex PCR; in TCRdb, only in-frame clones are kept and a portion is missing. Clone size and V and J calls were adopted from that table, with D and trimming inferred from the DNA. Of some 170,000 clones in the sample, approximately 88% were seen once. In the case of this clone: The sample holds other DNA sequences that translate to the same CDR3.

Germline CDR1 is SGHTA and CDR2 is FQGTGA. Trimming took 2 bases from V and 1 from J, leaving 5 bases between them. This CDR3 spans 13 amino acids. The TCR comes from a woman at least 80 years old with active or convalescent COVID-19. The sequencing input was peripheral blood. This chain uses TRBV7-3 with TRBJ1-1, with a weak D call TRBD1 (5 bases). The CDR3 region has the DNA TGTGCCAGCAGCTTACAGGGGAACACTGAAGCTTTCTTT. Its protein product is CASSLQGNTEAFF.